The 5 T cell receptor beta chains reported below all come from one sample, sequenced in a study of blood T cell repertoires in COVID-19. TCRdb keeps only in-frame clones here, not all; method: immunoSEQ multiplex PCR. The sample has approximately 290,000 clones, over 75% seen once. Sample: PBMCs or T cells enriched from blood (not recorded which). These receptors came from a woman between 25 and 40 years old who had recovered from COVID-19.

The chain recombines TRBV10-3 with TRBJ1-6, with 9 bases that match TRBD1. The germline gives CDR1 ENHRY, CDR2 SYGVKD. The CDR3 loop spans 16 amino acids. V was pared by 2 bases and J by 7 bases, with 6 bases of the junction left unmatched. The chain's CDR3 is CAISEPGQGPNSPLHF. CDR3 nucleotide sequence: TGTGCCATCAGTGAGCCGGGACAGGGCCCAAATTCACCCCTCCACTTT.

The rearrangement uses TRBV20-1 and TRBJ2-7, with 7 bases aligning to TRBD2. CDR3 length: 13 residues. Germline V lookup: CDR1 DFQATT, CDR2 SNEGSKA (reference sequence). Losses at the gene ends were 3 bases for V and 5 bases for J; bases not matched to a gene: 7. The CDR3 region is CSASTAGYHEQYF. The CDR3 DNA sequence: TGCAGTGCTAGTACAGCGGGATACCACGAGCAGTACTTC.

J is TRBJ2-5 and V is TRBV11-2, with 7 bases lining up with TRBD1. The V segment lost 5 bases and the J segment 4 bases; nucleotides outside the gene matches: 10. CDR1 and CDR2 from the germline V gene are SGHAT and FQNNGV. CDR3 length: 15 residues. The CDR3 sequence: CASSQRQGFGETQYF. The CDR3 DNA is TGTGCCAGCAGCCAGAGACAGGGCTTCGGAGAGACCCAGTACTTC.

The genes are TRBV4-3 and TRBJ1-4; TRBD1 might be the D (6 bases). Deletions cut 0 bases from V and 6 bases from J, with 17 bases between. This CDR3 is built from 17 residues. The germline V gene has CDR1 LGHNA and CDR2 YSLEER. The CDR3 sequence: CASSQDARQAKDEKLFF. CDR3 sequence (DNA): TGCGCCAGCAGCCAAGATGCGCGACAGGCGAAGGATGAAAAACTGTTTTTT.

The V call is TRBV2, the J call TRBJ2-7, with a weak D call TRBD2 (5 bases). Trimming took off 1 base at V and 2 bases at J, with 12 bases between the two ends. The CDR3 spans 15 residues. Germline assignment: CDR1 SNHLY and CDR2 FYNNEI. CDR3: CASSEGTPMTYEQYF. The CDR3 coding sequence is TGTGCCAGCAGTGAAGGGACTCCAATGACCTACGAGCAGTACTTC.